The 21 T cell receptor beta chains in this list originate from one sample, sequenced in a study of control samples from healthy donors and cancer patients. Clones were sequenced by immunoSEQ multiplex PCR, and TCRdb holds only the in-frame ones, with some missing. The sample contains 94,000 or so clones, roughly 83% of which appear only once. The sequencing input was PBMCs. The receptors stem from a man between 65 and 85 years old with lung cancer.

The chain recombines TRBV7-2 with TRBJ2-3, with 11 bases lining up with TRBD2. Trimming at V came to 6 bases and at J to 1 base, leaving 9 bases not matched to a gene. Per the germline V gene, CDR1 is SGHTA and CDR2 is FQGNSA. This CDR3 region has 17 residues. The CDR3 loop reads CASRSQLAGAGTDTQYF. In nucleotides, the CDR3 is TGTGCCAGCAGATCACAACTAGCGGGGGCCGGCACAGATACGCAGTATTTT.

The genes are TRBV18 and TRBJ2-5; D gene ambiguous. CDR1 KGHSH and CDR2 LQKENI come from the germline V gene. The V end was cut by 3 bases, the J end by 0 bases, with 8 bases between. This CDR3 has 14 residues. The CDR3 loop is CASSPQVYQETQYF. The CDR3 region has the DNA TGTGCCAGCTCACCGCAGGTGTACCAAGAGACCCAGTACTTC.

The rearrangement links TRBV15 to TRBJ2-5; the match to TRBD1 covers 8 bases. CDR1 is LNHNV and CDR2 is YYDKDF in the germline V gene (reference sequence). The CDR3 sequence is 15 residues long. V gave up 3 bases and J gave up 6 bases; unmatched junction bases: 9. DNA of the CDR3: TGTGCCACCAGCAGGGGTGACAGGGGAGTGAAGACCCAGTACTTC. Translated: CATSRGDRGVKTQYF. The entire variable domain, with the rest obtained from reference TRBV15 and TRBJ2-5, is as follows: DAMVIQNPRYQVTQFGKPVTLSCSQTLNHNVMYWYQQKSSQAPKLLFHYYDKDFNNEADTPDNFQSRRPNTSFCFLDIRSPGLGDTAMYLCATSRGDRGVKTQYFGPGTRLLVL.

This clone was counted a single time. CDR3 sequence reads: CASSPQGQGSTEAFF. CDR3 nucleotide sequence: TGTGCCAGCTCACCACAGGGACAGGGTTCGACTGAAGCTTTCTTT. The chain recombines TRBV18 with TRBJ1-1, with 9 bases lining up with TRBD1. After removal of 1 base from V and 5 bases from J, the junction contained 5 bases not matched to a gene. Looked up from germline, CDR1 is KGHSH and CDR2 is LQKENI. The CDR3 is 15 residues long.

This clone was found once. The chain links TRBV6-1 to TRBJ1-5; D unresolved. V was cut by 1 base and J by 4 bases, with 5 bases left in between. Germline V gene sequence: CDR1 MNHNS, CDR2 SASEGT. This CDR3 comprises 13 residues. Here the CDR3 reads CASSEGVNQPQHF. DNA of the CDR3: TGTGCCAGCAGTGAAGGCGTGAATCAGCCCCAGCATTTT.

The chain recombines TRBV12-3 or TRBV12-4 with TRBJ1-4, with unresolved D. The CDR3 runs to 13 residues. The V end lost 3 bases, the J end lost 7 bases, and 9 bases lay between the germline ends. CDR3 sequence: CASSFHPAEKLFF. The CDR3 nucleotides are TGTGCCAGCAGTTTTCACCCGGCTGAAAAACTGTTTTTT.

The sample holds one count of this clone. V gene TRBV23-1 combines with J gene TRBJ2-2; 8 bases line up with TRBD1. TRBV23-1 is filed as an ORF, its function uncertain. With V trimmed by 3 bases and J by 6 bases, 6 bases remained unmatched. The CDR3 runs 15 residues. The CDR3 sequence: CASSHAGGGSGELFF. The CDR3 DNA reads TGCGCCAGCAGTCACGCAGGGGGCGGTTCCGGGGAGCTGTTTTTT.

V gene TRBV7-2 combines with J gene TRBJ2-1; 8 positions match TRBD2. V dropped 0 bases and J dropped 4; count of bases not matched to a gene: 5. Per germline, CDR1 SGHTA and CDR2 FQGNSA. This CDR3 region has 16 residues. DNA of the CDR3: TGTGCCAGCAGCTTAGCGACGGGGGGGCCTTACAATGAGCAGTTCTTC. Residues: CASSLATGGPYNEQFF. The whole variable domain, filled in from reference TRBV7-2 and TRBJ2-1, reads GAGVSQSPSNKVTEKGKDVELRCDPISGHTALYWYRQSLGQGLEFLIYFQGNSAPDKSGLPSDRFSAERTGGSVSTLTIQRTQQEDSAVYLCASSLATGGPYNEQFFGPGTRLTVL.

The chain joins TRBV10-3 to TRBJ2-1; 7 nucleotides match TRBD1. Per germline, CDR1 ENHRY and CDR2 SYGVKD. J gave up 4 bases and V 6 bases, and 9 bases lay outside the gene matches. CDR3 size: 15 residues. Written as DNA, the CDR3 is TGTGCCATCAGACCCGACAGGGCACCTTACAATGAGCAGTTCTTC. The encoded protein is CAIRPDRAPYNEQFF.

The J gene is TRBJ1-3, the V gene TRBV19, with D unclear. The germline V gene has CDR1 LNHDA and CDR2 SQIVND (reference sequence). Trimming took 7 bases from V and 0 from J, leaving 4 bases between them. The CDR3 runs 12 residues. The CDR3 nucleotides are TGTGCCAGTACGAGCTCTGGAAACACCATATATTTT. Amino acid sequence: CASTSSGNTIYF.

This clone was observed a handful of times. The DNA for the CDR3 is TGTGCCAGCAGTTACGACGGGGTCAACTATGGCTACACCTTC. This codes for CASSYDGVNYGYTF. The chain employs TRBV6-5 and TRBJ1-2; unclear D gene. The V end was cut by 2 bases, the J end by 2 bases, with 9 bases between. The CDR3 is made up of 14 amino acids. Germline values: CDR1 MNHEY, CDR2 SVGAGI.

CDR3 coding DNA: TGTGCCAGCAGCCTTCCGGGACTAGTGAATGAGCAGTTCTTC. Its translation is CASSLPGLVNEQFF. The chain uses TRBV7-9 and TRBJ2-1; 8 nucleotides align to TRBD2. V shed 5 bases, J shed 7 bases, and the junction held 7 bases outside the gene matches. The CDR3 loop spans 14 amino acids. Germline CDR1 SEHNR, CDR2 FQNEAQ (reference sequence).

The V call is TRBV24-1, the J call TRBJ2-2; D might be TRBD1 (5 bases). The CDR3 covers 14 residues. Trimming took 6 bases from V and 1 from J, leaving 8 bases between them. Germline lookup yields CDR1 KGHDR and CDR2 SFDVKD. The CDR3 DNA follows: TGTGCCACCAGTCCTAGGGGGAACACCGGGGAGCTGTTTTTT. Protein product: CATSPRGNTGELFF.

V usage is TRBV29-1 and J usage is TRBJ1-3; 7 bases line up with TRBD1. Per the germline V gene, CDR1 is SQVTM and CDR2 is ANQGSEA. J gave up 2 bases and V 7 bases, and 8 bases lay outside the gene matches. This CDR3 comprises 14 residues. CDR3: CSAADRATGNTIYF. The CDR3 coding sequence is TGCAGCGCCGCCGACAGGGCCACTGGAAACACCATATATTTT.

The chain links TRBV5-6 to TRBJ1-2, with no clear D. The CDR3 runs 14 residues. CDR1 and CDR2 (germline): SGHDT, YYEEEE. With 4 bases removed from V and 0 bases from J, the gap between germline ends came to 10 bases. The CDR3, as DNA: TGTGCCAGCAGCCGAAGGTTTCCTAACTATGGCTACACCTTC. It codes for CASSRRFPNYGYTF. The full variable domain, its missing parts supplied by reference TRBV5-6 and TRBJ1-2, is DAGVTQSPTHLIKTRGQQVTLRCSPKSGHDTVSWYQQALGQGPQFIFQYYEEEERQRGNFPDRFSGHQFPNYSSELNVNALLLGDSALYLCASSRRFPNYGYTFGSGTRLTVV.

The V call is TRBV18, the J call TRBJ1-5; a possible D gene is TRBD1 (6 bases). The V gene's germline CDR1 is KGHSH and CDR2 LQKENI. Trimming cost V 6 bases and J 5 bases, with 14 bases left between them. CDR3 length equals 14 residues. DNA for the CDR3: TGTGCCAGCTCCGGTCCGGACAGATATCAGCCCCAGCATTTT. It specifies CASSGPDRYQPQHF.

The chain employs TRBV7-9 and TRBJ1-1, with D hard to call. The CDR3 runs 17 residues. The germline gives CDR1 SEHNR, CDR2 FQNEAQ (reference sequence). V was shortened by 1 base and J by 6 bases, with 21 bases between the two germline ends. CDR3 nucleotides: TGTGCCAGCAGCTTAGGCTATAATAAAAAGTTGGACGCTGAAGCTTTCTTT. It is translated as CASSLGYNKKLDAEAFF.

The chain employs TRBV2 and TRBJ2-2; TRBD2 matches at 14 bases. The CDR3 length is 19 residues. V trimming: 4 bases; J trimming: 2 bases; junction bases outside the gene matches: 9. In germline, CDR1 is SNHLY, CDR2 FYNNEI. CDR3 sequence reads: CASSGRGLAGAVNTGELFF. The CDR3 nucleotides read TGTGCCAGCAGTGGAAGGGGACTAGCGGGGGCCGTTAACACCGGGGAGCTGTTTTTT. The whole variable domain, filled in from reference TRBV2 and TRBJ2-2, reads EPEVTQTPSHQVTQMGQEVILRCVPISNHLYFYWYRQILGQKVEFLVSFYNNEISEKSEIFDDQFSVERPDGSNFTLKIRSTKLEDSAMYFCASSGRGLAGAVNTGELFFGEGSRLTVL.

The V call is TRBV18, the J call TRBJ1-1; D is undetermined. CDR3 length equals 13 residues. V was cut by 4 bases and J by 0 bases, with 6 bases left in between. Germline V CDR1 and CDR2: KGHSH, LQKENI. The CDR3 protein is CASSQGMNTEAFF. The CDR3 bases are TGTGCCAGCTCACAGGGAATGAACACTGAAGCTTTCTTT.

This clone was counted once. The V gene is TRBV3-1 (or the pseudogene TRBV3-2), the J gene TRBJ1-1; D might be TRBD1 (5 bases). The ends were cut back, 0 bases at V and 4 bases at J, with 9 bases in the middle. The CDR3 is 14 amino acids. The V gene's germline CDR1 is LGHDT and CDR2 YNNKEL (reference sequence). CDR3 sequence (DNA): TGTGCCAGCAGCCAAGATCTTGGGGCCACTGAAGCTTTCTTT. The encoded protein is CASSQDLGATEAFF.

The chain carries TRBV18 and TRBJ1-5, with D maybe TRBD1 (5 bases). Looked up from germline, CDR1 is KGHSH and CDR2 is LQKENI. The V end was cut by 3 bases, the J end by 6 bases, with 12 bases between. The CDR3 consists of 14 residues. CDR3 in amino acids: CASSPGGAIQPQHF. The CDR3 nucleotides are TGTGCCAGCTCACCGGGAGGGGCCATTCAGCCCCAGCATTTT.